Reported below is one T cell receptor (beta chain). The sample holds a few counts of this clone. Its antigen target is currently unknown. No base-level quality is on record; no much larger clone is a single base apart. The collaborating institutions used their own protocols to collect whole blood in K2EDTA tubes. For TCRbeta analysis, collaborator samples were shipped as frozen whole blood, as isolated PBMCs, or as DNA extracted from either sample type. Trimming at the junction amounts to 9 bases on V and 3 bases on J, and the germline ends lie 18 bases apart. The cysteine opens and the phenylalanine closes a CDR3 of 15 amino acids. The kept DNA is CDR3 alone, 45 bases in frame from the first base. The germline V gene encodes CDR1 LNHDA and CDR2 SQIVND (reference sequence). This entry belongs to a study of blood T cell repertoires in COVID-19 (dated by TCRdb to 2020 to 2022). In the study overall: Samples from collaborators originated in the United States, Italy and Spain and spanned both the acute and convalescent phases of COVID-19. The material from the prospective study consisted of cDNA or gDNA derived from T cells, B-cell-depleted T cells, or PBMCs. Deeply sampled blood TCRbeta repertoires from subjects exposed to, actively infected with, or recovered from COVID-19 were included in the dataset. A freely available public database, intended as a resource for researchers studying the immune response to SARS-CoV-2, is where the repertoires were released. Samples came from the ongoing ImmuneRACE study (first 160 participants) plus 1,254 subjects from 6 global collaborators. Nearly every sample came with metadata listing a de-identified subject ID, COVID-19 status, age in years and sex. HLA class I and class II types, where available, came from metadata supplied by the sample provider rather than from assay-based typing. Findings and caveats that apply to the study as a whole: The amount of clinical and demographic metadata varied by source and participant and was provided uncurated.

The immunoSEQ Assay, a bias-controlled multiplex PCR, was used to amplify TCRbeta CDR3 regions from genomic DNA. The study's own analysis went as follows. Nucleated cell counts per sample were estimated from amplification of reference gene primers within the assay. To quantify the absolute abundance of each unique TCRbeta CDR3 rearrangement, sequence reads were collapsed and filtered. For each sample, productive Simpson clonality was calculated as the square root of Simpson's diversity index over productive rearrangements. This immuneACCESS table, as held by TCRdb, lists in-frame sequences with V and J called but not all clones. Of the missing ones, under half trace to an unresolved V gene in checked studies; the others have no known cause. That table is the source of V, J and clone size, and D and trimming were worked out from the DNA. The sample profile shows a few hundred thousand clones; 83% of them were found once. Together, the top ten hold around 6.8% of the sample.

This TCR came from a woman in her fifties or sixties with acute or convalescent COVID-19. The source material was peripheral blood. The V and J genes are TRBV19 and TRBJ1-5, with TRBD1 perhaps the D gene, on 6 matching bases. The DNA sequence is TGTGCCAGCAAGGACAGCAGGGTTAACAATCAGCCCCAGCATTTT. Translated, it reads CASKDSRVNNQPQHF.